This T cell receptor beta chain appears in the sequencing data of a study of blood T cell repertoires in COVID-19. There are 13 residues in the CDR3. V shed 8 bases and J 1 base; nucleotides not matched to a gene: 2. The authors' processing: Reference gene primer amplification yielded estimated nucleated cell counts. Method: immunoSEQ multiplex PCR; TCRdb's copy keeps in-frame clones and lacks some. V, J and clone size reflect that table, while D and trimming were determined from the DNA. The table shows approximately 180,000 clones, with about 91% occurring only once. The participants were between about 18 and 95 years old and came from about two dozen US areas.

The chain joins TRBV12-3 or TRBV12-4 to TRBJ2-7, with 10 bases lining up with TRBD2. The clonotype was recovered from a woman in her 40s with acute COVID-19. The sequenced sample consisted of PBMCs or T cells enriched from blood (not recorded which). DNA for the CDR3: TGTGCCAGCGGACTAGCGGAATCCTACGAGCAGTACTTC. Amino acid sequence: CASGLAESYEQYF.